The next 14 T cell receptor beta chains were all read from a single sample in a study of radiotherapy plus CTLA-4 blockade in lung cancer. TCRdb's table, derived via immunoSEQ multiplex PCR, lists solely in-frame clones and lacks some. The sample lists tens of thousands of clones, roughly four fifths seen once, with around 10% in the top ten. The sequenced sample was peripheral blood, obtained from a patient treated with radiotherapy plus ipilimumab. The source of these receptors is a human donor with non-small cell lung cancer who had stable disease on radiotherapy plus ipilimumab.

This clone turned up a few times. The rearrangement joins TRBV5-1 to TRBJ1-3; D is unresolved. This CDR3 comprises 12 residues. V lost 6 bases to trimming and J lost 2 bases, with 6 bases between them. Germline values: CDR1 SGHRS, CDR2 YFSETQ. The CDR3 DNA sequence: TGCGCCAGCACGGAAGCTGGAAACACCATATATTTT. Translation: CASTEAGNTIYF.

J is TRBJ1-2 and V is TRBV6-5, with TRBD1 matching over 7 bases. CDR1 MNHEY and CDR2 SVGAGI come from the germline V gene. Trimming at V came to 0 bases and at J to 6 bases, leaving 4 bases not matched to a gene. CDR3 size: 14 residues. The CDR3 nucleotides read TGTGCCAGCAGTTACTCGGGAGGGGGCAATGGCTACACCTTC. Protein: CASSYSGGGNGYTF.

This clone appeared once. J is TRBJ1-6 and V is TRBV27; D gene unclear. CDR1 and CDR2 (germline): MNHEY, SMNVEV (reference sequence). Trimming cost V 6 bases and J 8 bases, with 8 bases left between them. The length of the CDR3 is 12 residues. The CDR3 nucleotides are TGTGCCAGCAGATTCGTGGATTCACCCCTCCACTTT. Its translation is CASRFVDSPLHF.

The chain carries TRBV6-6 and TRBJ1-2, with 8 bases identical to TRBD1. V gave up 5 bases and J gave up 8 bases; unmatched junction bases: 10. The CDR3 consists of 14 residues. Germline loops: CDR1 MNHNY, CDR2 SVGAGI (reference sequence). Here the CDR3 DNA reads TGTGCCAGCAGTCATCACCCAGGGGGCGCCGGCTACACCTTC. Encoded protein: CASSHHPGGAGYTF.

The chain employs TRBV7-6 and TRBJ1-6, with 7 bases matching TRBD1. Looked up from germline, CDR1 is SGHVS and CDR2 is FNYEAQ. With V trimmed by 0 bases and J by 3 bases, 5 bases remained unmatched. The CDR3 consists of 17 residues. Written as DNA, the CDR3 is TGTGCCAGCAGCTTAGCGCAGGGGGGGCTCTATAATTCACCCCTCCACTTT. This sequence encodes CASSLAQGGLYNSPLHF.

The rearrangement links TRBV30 to TRBJ1-2; D not certain. V lost 1 base and J 4 bases, leaving 16 bases between the germline ends. This CDR3 has 15 amino acids. CDR1 and CDR2 from the germline V gene are GTSNPN and SVGIG (reference sequence). In nucleotides, the CDR3 is TGTGCCTGGAGTGAAGGGCAGGACCGGCGCTATGGCTACACCTTC. Translated, it gives CAWSEGQDRRYGYTF. The complete variable domain, with remaining parts taken from reference TRBV30 and TRBJ1-2, reads SQTIHQWPATLVQPVGSPLSLECTVEGTSNPNLYWYRQAAGRGLQLLFYSVGIGQISSEVPQNLSASRPQDRQFILSSKKLLLSDSGFYLCAWSEGQDRRYGYTFGSGTRLTVV.

The rearrangement uses TRBV6-1 and TRBJ2-1; TRBD2 matches 10 bases. The J segment lost 9 bases and the V segment lost 7 bases, leaving 6 bases of the junction unmatched. The CDR3 loop spans 13 amino acids. CDR1 and CDR2 from the germline V gene are MNHNS and SASEGT. The CDR3 nucleotides read TGTGCCAGCAAAAAGCGGGGGGGCCTTGAGCAGTTCTTC. Translating it yields CASKKRGGLEQFF.

The chain recombines TRBV5-5 with TRBJ1-2; D is ambiguous. Germline CDR1 and CDR2: SGHKS and YYEKEE (reference sequence). The CDR3 is made up of 15 amino acids. Trimming stripped 6 bases from V and 0 bases from J, with 15 bases between. CDR3 coding DNA: TGTGCCAGCACTCTAGGGCCCCTGGCTAACTATGGCTACACCTTC. Protein: CASTLGPLANYGYTF.

The gene calls are TRBV9 and TRBJ2-7, with a possible D match to TRBD2 (5 bases). V was clipped by 4 bases and J by 8 bases, with 25 bases between them. The CDR3 contains 16 residues. Germline V CDR1 and CDR2: SGDLS, YYNGEE. In nucleotides, the CDR3 is TGTGCCAGCAGCTCAGAGCTATTAAACGGGGTAACCAAGCAGTACTTC. This encodes CASSSELLNGVTKQYF. Using reference TRBV9 and TRBJ2-7 for the parts outside the CDR3, the full variable domain is DSGVTQTPKHLITATGQRVTLRCSPRSGDLSVYWYQQSLDQGLQFLIQYYNGEERAKGNILERFSAQQFPDLHSELNLSSLELGDSALYFCASSSELLNGVTKQYFGPGTRLTVT.

CDR3 nucleotides: TGTGCCAGCAGAACCAGCGGGGACGGAAGCACAGATACGCAGTATTTT. Translated, it gives CASRTSGDGSTDTQYF. This chain connects TRBV7-8 to TRBJ2-3; 7 positions agree with TRBD2. CDR1 is SGHVS and CDR2 is FQNEAQ in the germline V gene. The CDR3 length is 16 residues. V trimming: 6 bases; J trimming: 0 bases; junction bases outside the gene matches: 9.

The rearrangement uses TRBV5-1 and TRBJ1-2, with D possibly TRBD1 on 6 matching bases. Germline V gene sequence: CDR1 SGHRS, CDR2 YFSETQ. Trimming stripped 4 bases from V and 5 bases from J, with 18 bases between. The CDR3 covers 15 residues. The CDR3 nucleotides are TGCGCCAGCAGCGAGGGGGGAGTCTTACTTTATGGCTACACCTTC. Its protein is CASSEGGVLLYGYTF.

This chain joins TRBV27 and TRBJ1-2; no reliable D call. The CDR3 consists of 15 residues. Germline V gene lookup returns CDR1 MNHEY and CDR2 SMNVEV (reference sequence). Trimming stripped 5 bases from V and 4 bases from J, with 17 bases between. The CDR3 loop reads CASSIHTGHPYGYTF. CDR3 DNA sequence: TGTGCCAGCAGTATACATACCGGGCACCCCTATGGCTACACCTTC.

The genes are TRBV6-5 and TRBJ1-3; TRBD1 matches 7 bases. V lost 5 bases and J lost 2; bases outside the gene matches: 3. The CDR3 consists of 14 residues. Looked up from germline, CDR1 is MNHEY and CDR2 is SVGAGI. The CDR3 DNA follows: TGTGCCAGCAGTACCGGACAGGCTGGAAACACCATATATTTT. Translating it yields CASSTGQAGNTIYF.

A single count supports this clone. CDR3 bases: TGTGCCAGCAGTTTGTGGACAGGGGGTGAAAAACTGTTTTTT. Translating gives CASSLWTGGEKLFF. The chain combines TRBV28 with TRBJ1-4; 10 positions agree with TRBD1. The CDR3 runs 14 residues. Germline loops: CDR1 MDHEN, CDR2 SYDVKM. With V trimmed by 3 bases and J by 7 bases, 2 bases remained unmatched.